This TCR beta chain was identified during a study of early T cells in non-severe SARS-CoV-2 infection. Study-wide background: Chains were unpaired, as sequencing was done on bulk RNA from unsorted whole blood.

This clonotype was seen more than once but under ten times. Its antigen is still unknown. Trimming took off 4 bases at V and 7 bases at J, with 15 bases between the two ends. CDR1 SGHTS and CDR2 YDEGEE come from the germline V gene. This CDR3 has 14 amino acids. Tagging with unique molecular identifiers was applied to individual cDNA molecules. MiXCR, applied by TCRdb to the 5' RACE reads, yields one record per CDR3 protein. The sample yields tens of thousands of distinct CDR3 sequences, under 11% seen once. Study conclusions and caveats: Anti-spike CD8 responses were favored by VDJdb matching, which missed private and CD4 specificities.

This material consisted of whole blood, taken at baseline. The clonotype comes from an adult who was a healthcare worker with PCR-confirmed SARS-CoV-2 infection or an uninfected control (not recorded which). J is TRBJ2-4 and V is TRBV5-8; D remains unclear. In DNA, the CDR3 is TGTGCCAGCAGCCCTGAAGATTTGGGGAACATTCAGTACTTC. This gives the protein CASSPEDLGNIQYF.